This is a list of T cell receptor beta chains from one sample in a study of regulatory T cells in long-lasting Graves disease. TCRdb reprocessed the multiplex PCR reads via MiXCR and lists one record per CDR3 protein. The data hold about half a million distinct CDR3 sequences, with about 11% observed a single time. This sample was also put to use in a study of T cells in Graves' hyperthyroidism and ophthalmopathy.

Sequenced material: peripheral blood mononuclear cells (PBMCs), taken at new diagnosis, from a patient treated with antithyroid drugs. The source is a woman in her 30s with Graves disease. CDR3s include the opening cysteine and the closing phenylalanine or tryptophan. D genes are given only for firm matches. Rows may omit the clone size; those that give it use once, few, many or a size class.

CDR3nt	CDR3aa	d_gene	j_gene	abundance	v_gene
TGTGCCTGGAGCCCTGACATAGCTAGCACAGATACGCAGTATTTT	CAWSPDIASTDTQYF	-	TRBJ2-3	many	TRBV30
TGTGCCAGCAGCCAATTAGACAGAAACTATGGCTACACCTTC	CASSQLDRNYGYTF	-	TRBJ1-2	many	TRBV3-1
TGTGCTAGTGGTTTGATGAACTATGGCTACACCTTC	CASGLMNYGYTF	-	TRBJ1-2	-	TRBV12-5
TGTGCCAGCACCCTAGACAGGGGGCAGCCCCAGCATTTT	CASTLDRGQPQHF	TRBD1	TRBJ1-5	few	TRBV7-8
TGTGCCAGCAGCTTAGCGTACGGTAGTTACAATGAGCAGTTCTTC	CASSLAYGSYNEQFF	-	TRBJ2-1	-	TRBV7-9
TGCGCCAGCAGCCAAGGGGCTGGGGAGGTTAGCAATCAGCCCCAGCATTTT	CASSQGAGEVSNQPQHF	-	TRBJ1-5	-	TRBV4-1
TGCAGTGCGGTGGCTTCCCCTTACTCTGGAAACACCATATATTTT	CSAVASPYSGNTIYF	-	TRBJ1-3	many	TRBV20-1
TGCGCCAGCAGCCACGCCGGGACAGAAGAGACCCAGTACTTC	CASSHAGTEETQYF	TRBD1	TRBJ2-5	many	TRBV4-1
TGCAGTGCTAGAATATCGGTCCGGAGGCTAGCGGGAGGAGACAATGAGCAGTTCTTC	CSARISVRRLAGGDNEQFF	TRBD2	TRBJ2-1	-	TRBV20-1
TGTGCCAGCAGTCAACAGGGAACAGATACGCAGCATTTT	CASSQQGTDTQHF	-	TRBJ1-5	many	TRBV2
TGTGCCAGCCGACAGGGAAGCACAGATACGCAGTATTTT	CASRQGSTDTQYF	TRBD1	TRBJ2-3	many	TRBV28
TGTGCCAGCAGCTTAGTACTAGCGGGGTGGGGCTCCTACAATGAGCAGTTCTTC	CASSLVLAGWGSYNEQFF	TRBD2	TRBJ2-1	few	TRBV7-2
TGTGCCTGGAGTGTTTTGGCGGCTACTGAAGCTTTCTTT	CAWSVLAATEAFF	-	TRBJ1-1	many	TRBV30
TGTGCCAGCAGCCCCTGGACAGCCACCACAGATACGCAGTATTTT	CASSPWTATTDTQYF	-	TRBJ2-3	few	TRBV7-2
TGTGCCAGCGGCCGGGACCTCAATGAGCAGTTCTTC	CASGRDLNEQFF	-	TRBJ2-1	many	TRBV9
TGTGCCAGCAGACCAATGACCCGGGACAGGGCCTACAATCAGCCCCAGCATTTT	CASRPMTRDRAYNQPQHF	TRBD1	TRBJ1-5	many	TRBV6-1
TGCGCCAGCAGCCATGGGACAGGGGCCTACAATGAGCAGTTCTTC	CASSHGTGAYNEQFF	TRBD1	TRBJ2-1	-	TRBV11-2
TGTGCCAGTAGGAGCGGGAGTTCCTATGAGCAGTTCTTC	CASRSGSSYEQFF	TRBD2	TRBJ2-1	many	TRBV19
TGTGCCAGCAGCTACCGGACTTCATCCTACGAGCAGTACTTC	CASSYRTSSYEQYF	-	TRBJ2-7	few	TRBV7-8
TGTGCCAGCAGCCGCACCGTCGTGGGAAGGGACGAGCAGTACTTC	CASSRTVVGRDEQYF	-	TRBJ2-7	many	TRBV3-1
TGTGTCAGCAGCCCAACAGGGTACACAGATACGCAGTATTTT	CVSSPTGYTDTQYF	-	TRBJ2-3	many	TRBV28